Presented here are 16 T cell receptor beta chains from one specimen sequenced in a study of cytomegalovirus exposure and HLA in healthy donors. Using immunoSEQ multiplex PCR, the repertoire was profiled, and TCRdb retains in-frame clones only, with some absent. The sample records more than 150,000 clones, over 65% being singletons. The sequenced sample consisted of PBMCs. The receptors come from a man aged 18 to 35 in good health and CMV-seropositive.

The CDR3 spells CASSPPGQLTSSYEQYF. The CDR3 DNA reads TGTGCCAGCTCACCACCGGGGCAGCTTACGAGCTCCTACGAGCAGTACTTC. This rearrangement joins TRBV18 to TRBJ2-7; possibly TRBD1 for D (5 bases). Germline V gene lookup returns CDR1 KGHSH and CDR2 LQKENI. V dropped 0 bases and J dropped 0 bases, with 15 bases sitting between them. The CDR3 has 17 residues. Together with reference TRBV18 and TRBJ2-7, the CDR3 gives the full variable domain: NAGVMQNPRHLVRRRGQEARLRCSPMKGHSHVYWYRQLPEEGLKFMVYLQKENIIDESGMPKERFSAEFPKEGPSILRIQQVVRGDSAAYFCASSPPGQLTSSYEQYFGPGTRLTVT.

The V and J genes are TRBV7-2 and TRBJ2-7; D gene ambiguous. Germline values: CDR1 SGHTA, CDR2 FQGNSA. Deletions cut 5 bases from V and 2 bases from J, with 13 bases between. The CDR3 is 14 amino acids. In nucleotides, the CDR3 is TGTGCCAGCAGCCCCTCTGGCACCACCTACGAGCAGTACTTC. Its protein product is CASSPSGTTYEQYF.

This chain connects TRBV23-1 to TRBJ1-5; D may be TRBD1 (5 bases). TRBV23-1 is an ORF, and what it does is uncertain. V gave up 0 bases and J gave up 5 bases, with 20 bases separating them. The CDR3 has 18 amino acids. The CDR3 DNA reads TGCGCCAGCAGTCAATCGAGTTGGATTCGCGGGGGATATCAGCCCCAGCATTTT. Translation: CASSQSSWIRGGYQPQHF.

This clone came up once. This rearrangement joins TRBV9 to TRBJ2-3, with D hard to call. The CDR3 is made up of 15 amino acids. Germline CDR1 and CDR2: SGDLS and YYNGEE. Trimming shortened V by 0 bases and J by 4 bases, and 12 bases separated the two germline ends. CDR3 sequence (DNA): TGTGCCAGCAGCGTAGCTGGGCTACCCTCAGATACGCAGTATTTT. Translated: CASSVAGLPSDTQYF.

The genes are TRBV7-9 and TRBJ1-2; D uncertain. Germline V gene data show CDR1 as SEHNR and CDR2 as FQNEAQ (reference sequence). This CDR3 is 15 amino acids long. V shed 4 bases and J shed 0 bases, with 12 bases lying between them. CDR3 region: CASSSRVGANYGYTF. The CDR3, as DNA: TGTGCCAGCAGCTCACGGGTGGGAGCTAACTATGGCTACACCTTC.

The chain uses TRBV6-1 and TRBJ2-6, with D uncertain. With 3 bases removed from V and 1 base from J, the gap between germline ends came to 7 bases. CDR1 is MNHNS, CDR2 SASEGT, per germline. The CDR3 totals 15 residues. The CDR3 DNA sequence: TGTGCCAGCAGTGAGAGACTGTCTGGGGCCAACGTCCTGACTTTC. Translation: CASSERLSGANVLTF.

The rearrangement joins TRBV2 to TRBJ2-4; 9 positions agree with TRBD2. This CDR3 spans 17 amino acids. The V gene end was trimmed by 7 bases and the J gene end by 3 bases; junction bases not matched to a gene: 13. Germline lookup yields CDR1 SNHLY and CDR2 FYNNEI. The CDR3 coding sequence is TGTGCCAGCACCGACCCCTTCTTAGCGGGAGACAAAAACATTCAGTACTTC. It yields the protein CASTDPFLAGDKNIQYF.

The rearrangement joins TRBV9 to TRBJ1-1; TRBD1 aligns across 8 bases. With V trimmed by 0 bases and J by 3 bases, 7 bases remained unmatched. The CDR3 loop spans 16 amino acids. Germline CDR1 is SGDLS and CDR2 is YYNGEE. This CDR3 is CASSVEETGAHTEAFF. The CDR3 DNA is TGTGCCAGCAGCGTAGAGGAGACAGGGGCCCACACTGAAGCTTTCTTT.

The chain combines TRBV6-4 with TRBJ2-3; 9 nucleotides match TRBD2. The CDR3 length is 13 residues. Germline V lookup: CDR1 MRHNA, CDR2 SNTAGT. Trimming cost V 4 bases and J 4 bases; bases outside gene matches: 0. The CDR3 bases are TGTGCCAGCAGTGCTAGCGGGGCAGATACGCAGTATTTT. Translated: CASSASGADTQYF.

This clone was observed a handful of times. CDR3 DNA: TGCAGCGTCGCCTTAGGGGGGAACACTGAAGCTTTCTTT. Its protein product is CSVALGGNTEAFF. V usage is TRBV29-1 and J usage is TRBJ1-1, with D tentatively TRBD1 (6 bases). CDR1 is SQVTM and CDR2 is ANQGSEA in the germline V gene. The V end lost 6 bases, the J end lost 1 base, and 12 bases lay between the germline ends. The CDR3 consists of 13 residues.

This clone showed up just a few times. The V call is TRBV4-3, the J call TRBJ1-5; 8 nucleotides align to TRBD1. The ends lost 3 bases at V and 9 bases at J; junction bases unmatched: 7. The CDR3 contains 14 residues. Germline V gives CDR1 LGHNA, CDR2 YSLEER. The chain's CDR3 is CASSQGAGGRPQHF. CDR3 DNA sequence: TGCGCCAGCAGCCAGGGAGCAGGGGGCAGGCCCCAGCATTTT.

J is TRBJ1-2 and V is TRBV28, with D possibly TRBD1 on 6 matching bases. Germline V CDR1 and CDR2: MDHEN, SYDVKM. Trimming left V 3 bases short and J 2 bases short, with 13 bases between. The CDR3 has 15 amino acids. CDR3 DNA sequence: TGTGCCAGCAGTTTCGGGGCAGGGGACAACTATGGCTACACCTTC. It encodes CASSFGAGDNYGYTF.

This chain connects TRBV7-9 to TRBJ2-1; TRBD2 matches 7 bases. Per germline, CDR1 SEHNR and CDR2 FQNEAQ (reference sequence). The CDR3 has 16 residues. The J segment lost 7 bases and the V segment lost 5 bases, leaving 14 bases of the junction unmatched. CDR3 bases: TGTGCCAGCAGCCCGCAGTCCGTGGGGGGGGTGAATGAGCAGTTCTTC. This encodes CASSPQSVGGVNEQFF.

V and J are TRBV30 and TRBJ2-7; TRBD1 agrees at 8 bases. After removal of 5 bases from V and 4 bases from J, the junction contained 7 bases not matched to a gene. The CDR3 is 13 residues long. In germline, CDR1 is GTSNPN, CDR2 SVGIG (reference sequence). CDR3 bases: TGTGCCTGGCGCAGGGGGCAAGGGTACGAGCAGTACTTC. Translated: CAWRRGQGYEQYF.

The genes are TRBV6-5 and TRBJ1-1, with a possible D match to TRBD1 (6 bases). Trimming shortened V by 0 bases and J by 7 bases, and 12 bases separated the two germline ends. CDR3 length equals 14 residues. Per germline, CDR1 MNHEY and CDR2 SVGAGI. CDR3 coding DNA: TGTGCCAGCAGTTACTCGAGGGGGTCGGGTGAAGCTTTCTTT. Amino acid sequence: CASSYSRGSGEAFF.

The J gene is TRBJ2-7, the V gene TRBV9; 8 nucleotides agree with TRBD2. CDR1 and CDR2 from the germline V gene are SGDLS and YYNGEE. Germline trimming cut 0 bases from V and 1 base from J; bases unmatched to any gene: 6. The CDR3 is made up of 16 amino acids. CDR3 sequence (DNA): TGTGCCAGCAGCGTAGGTTCGGGGGGGCTTTCCTACGAGCAGTACTTC. The encoded protein is CASSVGSGGLSYEQYF.